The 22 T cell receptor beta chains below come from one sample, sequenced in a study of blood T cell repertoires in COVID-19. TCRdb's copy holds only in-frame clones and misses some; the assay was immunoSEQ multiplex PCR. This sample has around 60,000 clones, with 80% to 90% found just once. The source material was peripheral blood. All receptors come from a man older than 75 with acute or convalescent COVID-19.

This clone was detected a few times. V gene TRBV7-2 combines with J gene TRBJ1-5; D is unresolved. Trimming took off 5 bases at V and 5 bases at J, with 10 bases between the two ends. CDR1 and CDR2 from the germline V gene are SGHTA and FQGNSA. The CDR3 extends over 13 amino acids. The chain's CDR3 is CASSQERDQPQHF. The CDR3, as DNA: TGTGCCAGCAGCCAGGAGAGGGATCAGCCCCAGCATTTT.

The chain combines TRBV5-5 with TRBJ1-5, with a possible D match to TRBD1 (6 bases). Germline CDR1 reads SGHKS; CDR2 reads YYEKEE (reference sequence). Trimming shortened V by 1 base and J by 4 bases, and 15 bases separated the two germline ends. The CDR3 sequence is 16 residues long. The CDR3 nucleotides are TGTGCCAGCAGCTTGTGGGCAGGGGTGACGAATCAGCCCCAGCATTTT. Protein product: CASSLWAGVTNQPQHF.

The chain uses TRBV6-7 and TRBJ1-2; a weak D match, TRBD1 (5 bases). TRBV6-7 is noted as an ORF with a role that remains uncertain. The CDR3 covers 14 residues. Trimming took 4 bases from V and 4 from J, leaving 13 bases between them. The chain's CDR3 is CASSLGGSSYGYTF. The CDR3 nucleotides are TGTGCCAGCAGTTTGGGGGGATCAAGCTATGGCTACACCTTC.

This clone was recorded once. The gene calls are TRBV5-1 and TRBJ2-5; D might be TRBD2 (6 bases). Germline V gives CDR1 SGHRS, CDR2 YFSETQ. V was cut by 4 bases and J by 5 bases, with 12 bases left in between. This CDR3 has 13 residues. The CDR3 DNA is TGCGCCAGCAGCGGAGGGGTGGGGGAGACCCAGTACTTC. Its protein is CASSGGVGETQYF.

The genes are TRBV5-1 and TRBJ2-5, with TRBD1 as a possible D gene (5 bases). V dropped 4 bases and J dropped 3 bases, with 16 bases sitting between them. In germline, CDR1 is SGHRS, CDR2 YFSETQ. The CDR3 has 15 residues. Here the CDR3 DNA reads TGCGCCAGCAGCCCCCAGTTCAGGGTTGAAGAGACCCAGTACTTC. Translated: CASSPQFRVEETQYF.

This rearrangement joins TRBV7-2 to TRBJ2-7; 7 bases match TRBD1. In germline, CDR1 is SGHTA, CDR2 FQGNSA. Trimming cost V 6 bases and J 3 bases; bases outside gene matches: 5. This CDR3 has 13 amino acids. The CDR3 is CASRAGGYYEQYF. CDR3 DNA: TGTGCCAGCAGGGCAGGGGGATACTACGAGCAGTACTTC. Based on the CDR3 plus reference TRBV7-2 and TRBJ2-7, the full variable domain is GAGVSQSPSNKVTEKGKDVELRCDPISGHTALYWYRQSLGQGLEFLIYFQGNSAPDKSGLPSDRFSAERTGGSVSTLTIQRTQQEDSAVYLCASRAGGYYEQYFGPGTRLTVT.

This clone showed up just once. The CDR3 nucleotides read TGCGCCAGCAGCTTGGGTGTAGCGGGGGTAACCTACAATGAGCAGTTCTTC. This gives the protein CASSLGVAGVTYNEQFF. V and J are TRBV5-1 and TRBJ2-1; TRBD2 matches 9 bases. Per the germline V gene, CDR1 is SGHRS and CDR2 is YFSETQ. CDR3 length: 17 amino acids. V lost 0 bases and J lost 2; bases outside the gene matches: 6.

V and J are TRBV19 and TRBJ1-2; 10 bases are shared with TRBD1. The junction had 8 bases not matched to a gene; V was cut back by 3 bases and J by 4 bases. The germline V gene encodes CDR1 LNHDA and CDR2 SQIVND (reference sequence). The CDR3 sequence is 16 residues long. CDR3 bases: TGTGCCAGTAGTATGACAGGGGGCGGACGCGGCTATGGCTACACCTTC. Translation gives CASSMTGGGRGYGYTF.

The CDR3 DNA reads as TGTGCCAGCAGCTTAGTAGGGGGCAATCAGCCCCAGCATTTT. Its protein product is CASSLVGGNQPQHF. The chain combines TRBV7-9 with TRBJ1-5, with a weak D call TRBD1 (5 bases). CDR3 length: 14 amino acids. Trimming removed 1 base from V and 2 bases from J, with 6 bases in between. Looked up from germline, CDR1 is SEHNR and CDR2 is FQNEAQ (reference sequence). Complete variable domain (other parts from reference TRBV7-9 and TRBJ1-5): DTGVSQNPRHKITKRGQNVTFRCDPISEHNRLYWYRQTLGQGPEFLTYFQNEAQLEKSRLLSDRFSAERPKGSFSTLEIQRTEQGDSAMYLCASSLVGGNQPQHFGDGTRLSIL.

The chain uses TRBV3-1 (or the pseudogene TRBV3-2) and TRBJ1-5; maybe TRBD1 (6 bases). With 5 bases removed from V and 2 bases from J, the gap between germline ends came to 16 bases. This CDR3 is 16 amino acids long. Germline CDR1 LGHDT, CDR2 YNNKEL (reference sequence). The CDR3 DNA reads TGTGCCAGCAGCGAAGGCAGGGGTACGGGCAATCAGCCCCAGCATTTT. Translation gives CASSEGRGTGNQPQHF.

Written as DNA, the CDR3 is TGTGCCACCAGCGAGAGGACAGGCGTCGAGCAGTACTTC. Translation gives CATSERTGVEQYF. The V call is TRBV15, the J call TRBJ2-7, with 7 bases that match TRBD1. The germline V gene encodes CDR1 LNHNV and CDR2 YYDKDF (reference sequence). This CDR3 has 13 residues. V trimming: 5 bases; J trimming: 6 bases; junction bases outside the gene matches: 7.

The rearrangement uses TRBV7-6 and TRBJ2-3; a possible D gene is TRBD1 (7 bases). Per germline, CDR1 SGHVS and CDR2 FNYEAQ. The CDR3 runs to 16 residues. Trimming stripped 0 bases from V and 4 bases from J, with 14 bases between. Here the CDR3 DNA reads TGTGCCAGCAGCTTAGCACAGGGGAGGCCCTCAGATACGCAGTATTTT. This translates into CASSLAQGRPSDTQYF.

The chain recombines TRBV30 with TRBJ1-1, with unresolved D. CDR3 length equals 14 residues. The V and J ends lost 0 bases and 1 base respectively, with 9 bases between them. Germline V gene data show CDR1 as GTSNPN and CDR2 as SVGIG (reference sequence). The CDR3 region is CAWSVRTRNTEAFF. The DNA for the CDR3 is TGTGCCTGGAGTGTAAGGACTCGGAACACTGAAGCTTTCTTT.

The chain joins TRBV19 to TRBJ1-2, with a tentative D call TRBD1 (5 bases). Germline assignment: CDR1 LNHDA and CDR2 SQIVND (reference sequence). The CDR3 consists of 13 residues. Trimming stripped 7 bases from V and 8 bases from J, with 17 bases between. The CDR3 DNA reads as TGTGCCAGTAAGGTTCTAAGGGGATTCGGCTACACCTTC. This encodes CASKVLRGFGYTF.

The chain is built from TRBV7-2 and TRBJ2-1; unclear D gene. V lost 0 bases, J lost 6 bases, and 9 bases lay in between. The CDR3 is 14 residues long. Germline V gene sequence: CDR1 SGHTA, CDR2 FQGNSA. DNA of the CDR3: TGTGCCAGCAGCTTAGCGATCGGAGCCAATGAGCAGTTCTTC. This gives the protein CASSLAIGANEQFF.

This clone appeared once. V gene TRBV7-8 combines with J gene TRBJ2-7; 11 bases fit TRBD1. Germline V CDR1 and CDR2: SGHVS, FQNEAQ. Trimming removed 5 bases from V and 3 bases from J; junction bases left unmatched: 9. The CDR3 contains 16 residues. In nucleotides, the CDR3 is TGTGCCAGCAGCCCCACTGGACAGGGGGCGGACTACGAGCAGTACTTC. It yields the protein CASSPTGQGADYEQYF.

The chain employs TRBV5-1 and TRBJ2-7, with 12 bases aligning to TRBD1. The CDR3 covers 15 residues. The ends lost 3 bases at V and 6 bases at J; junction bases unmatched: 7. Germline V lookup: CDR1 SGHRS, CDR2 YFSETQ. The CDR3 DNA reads TGCGCCAGCAGCTCCCGCGGGACAGGGGGCGTCGAGCAGTACTTC. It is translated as CASSSRGTGGVEQYF.

CDR3 DNA: TGTGCCAGCAGCTTAGGTACACCAGGTACCAATCAGCCCCAGCATTTT. This translates into CASSLGTPGTNQPQHF. The chain has TRBV7-6 and TRBJ1-5; D not certain. The V gene's germline CDR1 is SGHVS and CDR2 FNYEAQ. V gave up 1 base and J gave up 3 bases, with 13 bases separating them. The CDR3 covers 16 residues.

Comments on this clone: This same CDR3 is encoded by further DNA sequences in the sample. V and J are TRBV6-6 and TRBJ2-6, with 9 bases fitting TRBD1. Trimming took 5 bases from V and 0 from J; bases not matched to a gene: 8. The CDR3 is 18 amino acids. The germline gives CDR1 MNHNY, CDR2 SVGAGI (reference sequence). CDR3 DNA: TGTGCCAGCAGTCCCCGGGACAGGGCCAACTCTGGGGCCAACGTCCTGACTTTC. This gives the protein CASSPRDRANSGANVLTF.

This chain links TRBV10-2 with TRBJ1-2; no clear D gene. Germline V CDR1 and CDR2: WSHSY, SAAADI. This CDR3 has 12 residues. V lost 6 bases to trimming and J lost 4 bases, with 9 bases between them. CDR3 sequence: CASRQNLYGYTF. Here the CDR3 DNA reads TGCGCCAGCAGACAGAACCTCTATGGCTACACCTTC.

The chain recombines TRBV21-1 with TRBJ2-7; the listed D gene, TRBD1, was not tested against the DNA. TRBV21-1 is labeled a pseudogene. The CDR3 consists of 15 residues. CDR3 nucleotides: TGTGCCAGCAGCAACTGGGACAGGGTACCCCGCGAGCAGTACTTC. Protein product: CASSNWDRVPREQYF.

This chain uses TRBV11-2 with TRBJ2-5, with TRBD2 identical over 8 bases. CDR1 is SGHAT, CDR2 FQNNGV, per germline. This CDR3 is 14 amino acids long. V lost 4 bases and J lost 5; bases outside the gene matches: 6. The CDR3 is CASSSRGGAETQYF. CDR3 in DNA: TGTGCCAGCAGCTCCCGGGGGGGCGCGGAGACCCAGTACTTC.